The present entry profiles one T cell receptor (beta chain) with its context. Per the authors' pipeline: Counts of nucleated cells, estimated from reference gene primer amplification, were obtained. Profiled with immunoSEQ multiplex PCR; TCRdb holds only in-frame clones, not every one. V and J calls and clone size come straight from that table; D and trimming were deduced from the DNA. The table records 110,000 or so clones, around three quarters of them present only once. This specimen belongs to a study of blood T cell repertoires in COVID-19. Study background: Samples representing acute and convalescent COVID-19 were sourced from the United States, Italy and Spain. Nucleic acid was either cDNA or gDNA, and it came from T cells, B-cell-depleted T cells, or PBMCs.

With 2 bases removed from V and 7 bases from J, the gap between germline ends came to 8 bases. Germline loops: CDR1 GTSNPN, CDR2 SVGIG (reference sequence). The CDR3 contains 11 residues. Input material: peripheral blood. The source is a man between 70 and 80 years old with acute or convalescent COVID-19. The V call is TRBV30, the J call TRBJ1-1; possibly TRBD1 for D (5 bases). The CDR3 DNA sequence: TGTGCCTGGAGTCCTGACAGTGAAGCTTTCTTT. This encodes CAWSPDSEAFF.